The subject of this entry is one T cell receptor beta chain. The antigen it recognizes is unknown. Nothing much larger sits one base from this clone, and base qualities are not available. Patients with a history of autoimmune disease or receiving systemic immunosuppression were excluded from the trial. In every dose cohort, peripheral blood was drawn for TCR sequencing at baseline, cycle 4 day 1, and cycle 7 day 1. Samples were obtained from an open-label, multicenter, first-in-human phase I dose-escalation trial of ivuxolimab. The trial enrolled adults with locally advanced or metastatic head and neck squamous cell, hepatocellular, melanoma or renal cell carcinoma. Before TCR sequencing, CD4+ and CD8+ T cells were separately sorted from peripheral blood. CDR1 is given as MNHEY and CDR2 as SVGAGI, both from the germline V gene. From the cysteine through the phenylalanine, the CDR3 covers 16 amino acids. The sequence is cut down to CDR3 DNA, 48 bases in frame from base 1. V loses 0 bases at its end and J loses 1 base; junction bases beyond the gene matches: 4.

This sample was included in a study of OX40 agonist ivuxolimab in advanced cancers. About the investigation overall: Ivuxolimab was an agonistic, fully human IgG2 monoclonal antibody directed against OX40 (CD134), a costimulatory receptor. Among the approximately 50 dose-escalation patients, roughly 20 had hepatocellular carcinoma, around 15 melanoma, 9 renal cell carcinoma and 9 head and neck cancer. Patients were allowed to have had prior anti-PD-1, anti-PD-L1 or anti-CTLA-4 therapy, and roughly 40% of the dose-escalation patients had been treated with checkpoint inhibitors. Intravenous ivuxolimab was administered to patients every 2 weeks at six dose levels: 0.01, 0.1, 0.3, 1.5, 3 and 10 mg/kg. The dose-escalation cohort was around 84% male with a mean age of roughly 60 years, ranging from about 20 to 80. The monotherapy dose-escalation portion (N ≈ 57 patients) of the phase I ivuxolimab trial is reported in the paper. The point of sequencing TCRbeta in the periphery was to test whether ivuxolimab changed TCR sequence diversity and drove clonal T-cell expansion. Partial responses occurred in three dose-escalation patients, of whom one had hepatocellular carcinoma and two had cutaneous melanoma.

Points the paper makes about the study in general: On average, CD8+ T cells showed more expanded clones than CD4+ T cells after ivuxolimab. Antigen specificity was not determined for the clonally expanded peripheral T cells. Low levels of normalized T-cell clonal expansion were also seen in some patients who did not respond. At doses from 0.1 to 3.0 mg/kg, clonal expansion was seen in both CD4+ and CD8+ blood T cells between baseline and week 6. In the 0.1-3.0 mg/kg groups, partial responders were among the patients with the lowest normalized peripheral clonal expansion, particularly in CD8+ T cells.

Genomic DNA was extracted from sorted cells for sequencing of the TCRbeta CDR3 region. TCRbeta CDR3 regions were sequenced using the immunoSEQ Assay. In its TCRdb copy, this immuneACCESS table keeps in-frame sequences only and misses some clones. Where compared with another copy, unresolved V genes explain less than half of these, and the others have no known cause. This sample holds about 44,000 clones; about 86% were observed only once. Under 0.5% of the sample is held by the ten biggest clonotypes. The clonotype was recovered from an adult with an advanced solid tumor such as melanoma, head and neck, liver or kidney cancer. The sequencing used CD4+ or CD8+ T cells sorted from blood, collected in a trial of the OX40 agonist ivuxolimab. The chain joins TRBV6-5 to TRBJ2-7, and 9 junctional nucleotides match TRBD2. The nucleotide sequence reads TGTGCCAGCAGTTACTCGGGGCTAGCGGGGTCCTACGAGCAGTACTTC. It is translated as CASSYSGLAGSYEQYF.